This T cell receptor beta chain derives from a study of T cells in Graves' hyperthyroidism and ophthalmopathy. The CDR3 is 16 amino acids. Unmatched junction bases numbered 10, after V lost 5 bases and J lost 2 bases. Germline V gene lookup returns CDR1 SEHNR and CDR2 FQNEAQ (reference sequence). Researchers amplified the TCR beta CDR3 regions from RNA transcripts. Initially, a first-round RT-PCR of the TCR CDR3 employed the HTBI primer set. TCRdb analysed the multiplex PCR reads with MiXCR anew, one entry per CDR3 protein. The table lists around 600,000 distinct CDR3 sequences, more than 12% of them singletons. Study-wide results and limits: Researchers found most expanded thyroid clonotypes above 0.001 in blood as well.

This clonotype was picked up a small number of times. What it binds is not known. Sequenced: blood. This TCR came from a woman aged 45-65 years with Graves' ophthalmopathy. V usage is TRBV7-9 and J usage is TRBJ2-7, with TRBD2 identical over 9 bases. The CDR3 region is CASSPRLAETTYEQYF. CDR3 in DNA: TGTGCCAGCAGCCCTAGACTAGCGGAGACTACCTACGAGCAGTACTTC.